The rows below give T cell receptor beta chains drawn from one sample of a study of cytomegalovirus exposure and HLA in healthy donors. The table came from immunoSEQ multiplex PCR; TCRdb's copy has only in-frame clones and leaves some out. The data contain about 190,000 clones, around four fifths of them singletons. The source material was PBMCs. All receptors derive from a man aged 35 to 55 in good health and CMV-seropositive. Each CDR3 is given with its conserved first and last residue. Each record gives: J gene, V gene, D gene, clone size, CDR3 length, CDR3 DNA, CDR3 protein. A D gene is named only where the DNA matches it firmly. The size entry is marked missing in some rows and otherwise reads once, few, many or a size class.

TRBJ2-7	TRBV10-1	.	once	16	TGCGCCAGCAGTGAGTCGACCAGGGGAACTTCCTACGAGCAGTACTTC	CASSESTRGTSYEQYF
TRBJ2-1	TRBV19	.	few	14	TGTGCCAGTATGGTGGGCAGGGGAGTTAGTGAGCAGTTCTTC	CASMVGRGVSEQFF
TRBJ2-7	TRBV7-6	.	.	16	TGTGCCAGCAGCTTAGTTAGTGGAGGGGACTCCTACGAGCAGTACTTC	CASSLVSGGDSYEQYF
TRBJ2-7	TRBV6-6	TRBD2	.	16	TGTGCCAGCAGTTATGCGCGGGAGGGCCCCCGGGACGAGCAGTACTTC	CASSYAREGPRDEQYF
TRBJ2-1	TRBV4-2	.	.	14	TGTGCCAGCAGCCAAGATCCAAAGGGGAATGAGCAGTTCTTC	CASSQDPKGNEQFF
TRBJ2-3	TRBV7-9	.	.	14	TGTGCCAGCAGCCGCGCCGATGGGCCAGATACGCAGTATTTT	CASSRADGPDTQYF
TRBJ2-7	TRBV13	.	few	14	TGTGCCAGCAGCTTACGGGGGAGCCGTTACGAGCAGTACTTC	CASSLRGSRYEQYF
TRBJ2-7	TRBV19	.	.	13	TGTGCCAGTAGTATAGGCGGACAGTACGAGCAGTACTTC	CASSIGGQYEQYF
TRBJ1-4	TRBV7-6	.	.	15	TGTGCCAGCAACCTAATTCGGGGGGCTTGGGAAAAACTGTTTTTT	CASNLIRGAWEKLFF
TRBJ1-2	TRBV29-1	TRBD1	few	11	TGCAGCGGGGACAGGGATGGCGGCTACACCTTC	CSGDRDGGYTF
TRBJ1-2	TRBV6-5	TRBD1	.	15	TGTGCCAGCAGGCCCCCGGGACAGGGGGCGCCTGCGGCCACCTTC	CASRPPGQGAPAATF
TRBJ2-3	TRBV4-1	TRBD2	.	16	TGCGCCAGCAGCTTCACTAGCGGGAGGGGGGCAGATACGCAGTATTTT	CASSFTSGRGADTQYF
TRBJ2-4	TRBV11-2	TRBD1	.	17	TGTGCCAGCAGCTTAGGGGCGGACAGGATGCTTGAGAACATTCAGTACTTC	CASSLGADRMLENIQYF
TRBJ2-7	TRBV7-2	TRBD2	few	15	TGTGCCAGCAGCCCCAGCGGGAGAGAAATCTACGAGCAGTACTTC	CASSPSGREIYEQYF
TRBJ2-1	TRBV5-1	TRBD2	.	16	TGCGCCAGCAGCTGGTCCGGGACTAGCGGTTACAATGAGCAGTTCTTC	CASSWSGTSGYNEQFF
TRBJ2-7	TRBV6-1	TRBD1	.	14	TGTGCCAGCAGCTTTGGGACAGGTGGATACGAGCAGTACTTC	CASSFGTGGYEQYF
TRBJ1-2	TRBV18	TRBD1	.	15	TGTGCCAGCTCACCCATTAGGGGGCAGGGCTATGGCTACACCTTC	CASSPIRGQGYGYTF
TRBJ2-1	TRBV5-6	TRBD2	.	16	TGTGCCAGCAGCTTGGGGGGCGGGGGGCCATACAATGAGCAGTTCTTC	CASSLGGGGPYNEQFF
TRBJ2-3	TRBV7-9	TRBD1	.	13	TGTGCCAGCACCCAGGGGGCGACAGATACGCAGTATTTT	CASTQGATDTQYF
TRBJ2-6	TRBV4-1	.	few	17	TGCGCCAGCAGCCAGCCCGTACAGGGTACCGGGGCCAACGTCCTGACTTTC	CASSQPVQGTGANVLTF
TRBJ2-5	TRBV6-6	TRBD2	.	16	TGTGCCAGCACTCACGGGGCTAGCGGATACCAAGAGACCCAGTACTTC	CASTHGASGYQETQYF
TRBJ2-5	TRBV30	.	.	12	TGTGCCTGGAGTGTAGGAGGGGAGACCCAGTACTTC	CAWSVGGETQYF
TRBJ2-7	TRBV6-1	.	.	11	TGTGCCAGCAATGCGTTTGGCGAGCAGTACTTC	CASNAFGEQYF
TRBJ2-7	TRBV5-1	TRBD2	.	17	TGCGCCAGCAGCTTGGCAAAGGGACTAGCAGTTCCCTACGAGCAGTACTTC	CASSLAKGLAVPYEQYF
TRBJ1-4	TRBV29-1	TRBD1	.	13	TGCAGCGTGGGACAGTCTGGGGGTGAAAAACTGTTTTTT	CSVGQSGGEKLFF
TRBJ1-2	TRBV11-2	.	.	12	TGTGCCAGCAGCAGAGATTTCTATGGCTACACCTTC	CASSRDFYGYTF
TRBJ2-3	TRBV29-1	.	.	14	TGCAGCGTTTACGGGGGAGATAACACAGATACGCAGTATTTT	CSVYGGDNTDTQYF
TRBJ1-4	TRBV10-1	TRBD1	.	16	TGCGCCAGCAGCCATCATGACAGGGTGATTAATGAAAAACTGTTTTTT	CASSHHDRVINEKLFF
TRBJ2-7	TRBV5-4	.	.	12	TGTGCCAGCAGCTTGGGGCAGTACGAGCAGTACTTC	CASSLGQYEQYF
TRBJ1-1	TRBV19	TRBD1	.	13	TGTGCCAGTATTGACAGGGGAAACACTGAAGCTTTCTTT	CASIDRGNTEAFF
TRBJ2-2	TRBV11-2	.	.	17	TGTGCCAGCAGCTTCCGATCCGGGACAACCTACACCGGGGAGCTGTTTTTT	CASSFRSGTTYTGELFF
TRBJ2-1	TRBV11-2	TRBD2	.	17	TGTGCCAGCAGCGCCCGACTCGCGGGAGGGCTTAACAATGAGCAGTTCTTC	CASSARLAGGLNNEQFF
TRBJ1-2	TRBV25-1	.	.	12	TGTGCCAGCAGTGAGTCCTTCTATGGCTACACCTTC	CASSESFYGYTF
TRBJ1-1	TRBV10-3	TRBD1	.	14	TGTGCCATCAGGCCGACAGGGGGGGACACTGAAGCTTTCTTT	CAIRPTGGDTEAFF
TRBJ2-3	TRBV5-1	.	few	14	TGCGCCAGCAGCATCGGCGGGTCCACAGATACGCAGTATTTT	CASSIGGSTDTQYF
TRBJ1-2	TRBV14	TRBD1	once	15	TGTGCCAGCAGCCCCATATGGAAGGGGGCGGGTGGCTACACCTTC	CASSPIWKGAGGYTF
TRBJ1-5	TRBV19	TRBD1	once	15	TGTGCCAGTAGGGGACAGGGGCAAAACAATCAGCCCCAGCATTTT	CASRGQGQNNQPQHF
TRBJ2-7	TRBV28	.	.	14	TGTGCCAGCACCCCAAGGGGATACTCCTACGAGCAGTACTTC	CASTPRGYSYEQYF
TRBJ2-7	TRBV5-4	TRBD2	few	14	TGTGCCAGCAGCGGGGGGGACCGTCCCTACGAGCAGTACTTC	CASSGGDRPYEQYF
TRBJ2-2	TRBV7-3	TRBD1	.	15	TGTGCCAGCAGCGAGACAGGGAGGAACACCGGGGAGCTGTTTTTT	CASSETGRNTGELFF
TRBJ2-1	TRBV28	TRBD1	.	14	TGTGCCAGCAGAGAGGGGGCCCGACCGTACGAGCAGTTCTTC	CASREGARPYEQFF
TRBJ2-7	TRBV6-5	.	.	14	TGTGCCAGCAGTTACTCGAGGGCATCTTACGAGCAGTACTTC	CASSYSRASYEQYF
TRBJ2-1	TRBV7-2	.	few	15	TGTGCCAGCAGCTTATCAGGGCGGCGGCTAAATGAGCAGTTCTTC	CASSLSGRRLNEQFF
TRBJ2-1	TRBV10-3	TRBD1	.	15	TGTGCCATCAGTGGTAACGGGACAGGGGCCCCTGAGCAGTTCTTC	CAISGNGTGAPEQFF
TRBJ2-6	TRBV28	TRBD1	.	16	TGTGCCAGCAGCGGGACAGCAACTTCTGGGGCCAACGTCCTGACTTTC	CASSGTATSGANVLTF
TRBJ1-4	TRBV6-1	.	.	13	TGTGCCAGCAGTGTGGCAGGGATGGAAAAACTGTTTTTT	CASSVAGMEKLFF
TRBJ2-7	TRBV6-1	TRBD1	.	14	TGTGCCAGCGCGCCGGACAGGGCGTCCTACGAGCAGTACTTC	CASAPDRASYEQYF
TRBJ2-5	TRBV7-3	TRBD1	.	15	TGTGCCAGCAGCCCCCTCGCCAGGGGGCTAGGGACCCAGTACTTC	CASSPLARGLGTQYF
TRBJ2-1	TRBV7-2	.	.	16	TGTGCCAGCAGCTTAGACAACAGGGCATCCTACAATGAGCAGTTCTTC	CASSLDNRASYNEQFF
TRBJ1-4	TRBV6-5	.	.	16	TGTGCCAGCAGTTACAAAGGACAGAGGTTCGGTGAAAAACTGTTTTTT	CASSYKGQRFGEKLFF
TRBJ2-7	TRBV27	TRBD2	.	14	TGTGCCAGCAGTTTACTAGCGGGAGCCTACGAGCAGTACTTC	CASSLLAGAYEQYF
TRBJ2-5	TRBV29-1	TRBD2	.	14	TGCAGCGCCGATAGCGGGGCCGGGGGAGAGACCCAGTACTTC	CSADSGAGGETQYF
TRBJ1-1	TRBV18	.	.	13	TGTGCCAGCTCCGGAGGGGTGAACACTGAAGCTTTCTTT	CASSGGVNTEAFF
TRBJ1-5	TRBV7-9	.	.	16	TGTGCCAGCAGCCTCGGGACATCCGGGAGCAATCAGCCCCAGCATTTT	CASSLGTSGSNQPQHF
TRBJ2-7	TRBV5-1	TRBD2	.	15	TGCGCCAGCAGCCTCGGGGGGGGCGTAACCTACGAGCAGTACTTC	CASSLGGGVTYEQYF
TRBJ2-1	TRBV9	.	.	15	TGTGCCAGCAGCGTAGCTACAGGGATGCGGTATGAGCAGTTCTTC	CASSVATGMRYEQFF
TRBJ2-1	TRBV6-1	TRBD2	.	17	TGTGCCAGCAGTGCCCCCGGGACTAGCGGGATTCGTAGGGGAGAGTTCTTC	CASSAPGTSGIRRGEFF
TRBJ2-5	TRBV5-6	TRBD2	.	15	TGTGCCAGCAGCCGGAGAGCGGGAGTCCAAGAGACCCAGTACTTC	CASSRRAGVQETQYF
TRBJ1-1	TRBV11-1	.	few	14	TGTGCCAGCAGCATAAGGACAGAAGGTACTGAAGCTTTCTTT	CASSIRTEGTEAFF